This T cell receptor (beta chain) stems from a study of blood T cell repertoires in COVID-19. Produced via immunoSEQ multiplex PCR; TCRdb's table is partial and in-frame only. Among about 430,000 clones listed, roughly 88% were seen once. CDR3 length equals 15 residues. Between the trimmed V and J ends, which lost 6 bases and 8 bases, there was a span of 17 bases. The germline V gene encodes CDR1 MGHRA and CDR2 YSYEKL. The TCR was taken from a woman aged 18 to 35 who had been exposed to COVID-19. The rearrangement joins TRBV4-1 to TRBJ1-6; D is uncertain. The sequenced sample consisted of PBMCs or T cells enriched from blood (not recorded which). CDR3 in DNA: TGCGCCAGCAGTCCAATTTTGGCTCCCCATTCACCCCTCCACTTT. Residues: CASSPILAPHSPLHF.